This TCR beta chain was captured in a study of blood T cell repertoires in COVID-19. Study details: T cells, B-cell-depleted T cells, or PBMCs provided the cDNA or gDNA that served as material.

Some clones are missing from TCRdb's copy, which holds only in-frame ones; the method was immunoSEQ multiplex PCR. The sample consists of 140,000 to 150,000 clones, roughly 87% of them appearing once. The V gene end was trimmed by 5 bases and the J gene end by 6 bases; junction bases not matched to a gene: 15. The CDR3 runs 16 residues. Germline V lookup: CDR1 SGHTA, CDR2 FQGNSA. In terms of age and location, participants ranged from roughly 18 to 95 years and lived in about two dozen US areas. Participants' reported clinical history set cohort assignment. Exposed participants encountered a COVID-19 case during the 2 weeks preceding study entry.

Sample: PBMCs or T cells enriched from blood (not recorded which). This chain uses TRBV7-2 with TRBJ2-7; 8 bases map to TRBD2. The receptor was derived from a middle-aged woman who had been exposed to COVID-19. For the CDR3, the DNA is TGTGCCAGCAGCCGGCAGGGACTAGTGGCGGGGGGCGAGCAGTACTTC. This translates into CASSRQGLVAGGEQYF.